The 9 T cell receptor beta chains presented below share a single source sample, sequenced in a study of cytomegalovirus exposure and HLA in healthy donors. Researchers ran the PCR with 60 Vbeta and 13 Jbeta primers. Assay: immunoSEQ multiplex PCR; the TCRdb copy retains only in-frame clones and omits some. The table has approximately 110,000 clones, approximately 73% seen once; the top ten hold around 4.8%. The specimen was PBMCs. All receptors derive from a man in his 60s in good health and CMV-seropositive.

V gene TRBV19 combines with J gene TRBJ1-3; TRBD1 matches at 10 bases. The J segment lost 3 bases and the V segment lost 9 bases, leaving 8 bases of the junction unmatched. CDR3 length: 15 amino acids. Looked up from germline, CDR1 is LNHDA and CDR2 is SQIVND (reference sequence). Here the CDR3 reads CASRDRGRYGNTIYF. DNA for the CDR3: TGTGCCAGCCGGGACAGGGGAAGGTATGGAAACACCATATATTTT.

The V gene is TRBV4-1, the J gene TRBJ2-2; 7 bases map to TRBD1. The CDR3 contains 15 residues. With 4 bases clipped from V and 4 bases from J, the junction kept 6 bases outside the gene matches. The germline V gene encodes CDR1 MGHRA and CDR2 YSYEKL. CDR3 loop: CASSRPGQRTGELFF. CDR3 coding DNA: TGCGCCAGCAGCCGCCCGGGACAGCGCACCGGGGAGCTGTTTTTT.

J is TRBJ1-1 and V is TRBV2, with D unclear. V was trimmed by 5 bases and J by 3 bases, leaving 10 bases between them. Germline lookup yields CDR1 SNHLY and CDR2 FYNNEI. The CDR3 length is 13 residues. The CDR3 DNA is TGTGCCAGCAGTCGGTGGTTGGACACTGAAGCTTTCTTT. This codes for CASSRWLDTEAFF.

CDR3: CACVTGTATEAFF. The CDR3 coding sequence is TGTGCCTGCGTCACCGGGACAGCCACTGAAGCTTTCTTT. The chain links TRBV30 to TRBJ1-1; TRBD1 aligns across 7 bases. Losses at the gene ends were 6 bases for V and 4 bases for J; bases not matched to a gene: 8. The CDR3 is made up of 13 amino acids. Germline V gives CDR1 GTSNPN, CDR2 SVGIG (reference sequence).

V is TRBV2 and J is TRBJ2-5; D gene unclear. The CDR3 sequence is 12 residues long. The V gene lost 4 bases and the J gene lost 5 bases, with 8 bases spanning the gap. The germline V gene encodes CDR1 SNHLY and CDR2 FYNNEI. CDR3 coding DNA: TGTGCCAGCAGTGTAGTTCGCGAGACCCAGTACTTC. Encoded protein: CASSVVRETQYF. Drawing the rest from reference TRBV2 and TRBJ2-5, the complete variable domain is EPEVTQTPSHQVTQMGQEVILRCVPISNHLYFYWYRQILGQKVEFLVSFYNNEISEKSEIFDDQFSVERPDGSNFTLKIRSTKLEDSAMYFCASSVVRETQYFGPGTRLLVL.

The V and J genes are TRBV27 and TRBJ2-1; 13 nucleotides match TRBD2. Germline loops: CDR1 MNHEY, CDR2 SMNVEV (reference sequence). The CDR3 is made up of 16 amino acids. The V and J ends lost 2 bases and 4 bases, in that order; junction bases with no gene match: 2. The CDR3 reads CASSLRLAGGYNEQFF. DNA for the CDR3: TGTGCCAGCAGTTTAAGACTAGCGGGGGGATACAATGAGCAGTTCTTC.

The J gene is TRBJ2-5, the V gene TRBV27, with D maybe TRBD2 (6 bases). V was trimmed by 5 bases and J by 5 bases, leaving 12 bases between them. The germline gives CDR1 MNHEY, CDR2 SMNVEV (reference sequence). The CDR3 covers 13 residues. As DNA, the CDR3 is TGTGCCAGCAGTCCCCGGGAGAGGGAGACCCAGTACTTC. Protein sequence: CASSPRERETQYF.

V and J are TRBV9 and TRBJ1-4; tentatively, D is TRBD1 (5 bases). The ends were cut back, 0 bases at V and 8 bases at J, with 11 bases in the middle. This CDR3 is 14 amino acids long. Per germline, CDR1 SGDLS and CDR2 YYNGEE. In DNA form, the CDR3 reads TGTGCCAGCAGCGTAGGTTGGGGGGACGAAAAACTGTTTTTT. Its translation is CASSVGWGDEKLFF.

The chain has TRBV7-9 and TRBJ2-6, with D unclear. Trimming left V 7 bases short and J 0 bases short, with 10 bases between. CDR1 is SEHNR, CDR2 FQNEAQ, per germline (reference sequence). This CDR3 contains 15 residues. This chain's CDR3 is CASTLPSSGANVLTF. DNA for the CDR3: TGTGCCAGCACCCTTCCTAGCTCTGGGGCCAACGTCCTGACTTTC.